The 15 T cell receptor beta chains below were found in one sample sequenced in a study of human T cells and chemical hapten exposure. Time point defined: patch test 1, 2 weeks after DPC sensitization. Described treatment: therapeutic diphenylcyclopropenone sensitization with weekly scalp DPC. TCRdb processed the RACE reads anew with MiXCR; each CDR3 protein has one entry. This table holds roughly 360,000 distinct CDR3 sequences, nearly 5% found once. The input for sequencing was whole blood, taken in connection with sensitization to the hapten diphenylcyclopropenone (DPC). The receptors were gathered from a woman in her forties or fifties with alopecia areata. Some clones in this sample may be carry-over from other donors' samples.

This clonotype occurred many times. The J gene is TRBJ1-5, the V gene TRBV5-6; D not certain. Germline values: CDR1 SGHDT, CDR2 YYEEEE. V was pared by 0 bases and J by 3 bases, with 13 bases between. The CDR3 length is 16 residues. This CDR3 reads CASSLEAGADNQPQHF. CDR3 nucleotide sequence: TGTGCCAGCAGCTTGGAGGCTGGAGCGGACAATCAGCCCCAGCATTTT.

The sample holds many counts of this clonotype. V usage is TRBV7-8 and J usage is TRBJ2-1, with TRBD2 matching over 9 bases. CDR1 is SGHVS and CDR2 is FQNEAQ in the germline V gene. J was trimmed by 9 bases and V by 6 bases; bases with no gene match: 3. This CDR3 region has 12 residues. CDR3 nucleotides: TGTGCCAGCAGTAAGACTAGCGGTGAGCAGTTCTTC. Translating gives CASSKTSGEQFF.

V is TRBV4-1 and J is TRBJ1-2; a possible D gene is TRBD1 (5 bases). Germline V CDR1 and CDR2: MGHRA, YSYEKL. V dropped 3 bases and J dropped 8 bases, with 16 bases sitting between them. The CDR3 totals 14 residues. The CDR3 region is CASSHPTPGLGYTF. The CDR3 region has the DNA TGCGCCAGCAGCCACCCAACACCAGGGTTAGGCTACACCTTC.

This clonotype came up many times. The CDR3 is CASSSGLLGSNEKLFF. CDR3 in DNA: TGCGCCAGCAGCTCGGGACTCCTCGGGTCTAATGAAAAACTGTTTTTT. V is TRBV5-1 and J is TRBJ1-4, with a weak D call TRBD1 (5 bases). The CDR3 loop spans 16 amino acids. V was shortened by 3 bases and J by 3 bases, with 15 bases between the two germline ends. Per germline, CDR1 SGHRS and CDR2 YFSETQ. The entire variable domain, with the rest obtained from reference TRBV5-1 and TRBJ1-4, is as follows: KAGVTQTPRYLIKTRGQQVTLSCSPISGHRSVSWYQQTPGQGLQFLFEYFSETQRNKGNFPGRFSGRQFSNSRSEMNVSTLELGDSALYLCASSSGLLGSNEKLFFGSGTQLSVL.

This clonotype was detected many times. The V call is TRBV5-6, the J call TRBJ2-3; no definite D call. CDR1 and CDR2 from the germline V gene are SGHDT and YYEEEE. V shed 4 bases and J shed 5 bases, with 14 bases lying between them. The CDR3 has 14 residues. In DNA form, the CDR3 reads TGTGCCAGCAGCATACGTGCGGAAGAAGATACGCAGTATTTT. Translating it yields CASSIRAEEDTQYF.

This chain links TRBV27 with TRBJ2-1; the match to TRBD2 covers 7 bases. This CDR3 has 15 residues. Germline V lookup: CDR1 MNHEY, CDR2 SMNVEV (reference sequence). V was pared by 5 bases and J by 8 bases, with 12 bases of the junction left unmatched. CDR3 amino acids: CASSPWESGNDEQFF. For the CDR3, the DNA is TGTGCCAGCAGTCCCTGGGAAAGCGGGAACGATGAGCAGTTCTTC.

Ten or more counts support this clonotype. The chain employs TRBV12-3 or TRBV12-4 and TRBJ1-6; D possibly corresponds to TRBD1 (5 bases). V dropped 4 bases and J dropped 10 bases, with 14 bases sitting between them. The CDR3 runs 14 residues. CDR3 in DNA: TGTGCCAGCAGTTCGCAGGGACGGCGATCACCCCTCCACTTT. The encoded protein is CASSSQGRRSPLHF.

In this sample, this clonotype turned up a few times. The chain uses TRBV20-1 and TRBJ2-3; D call uncertain. Germline CDR1 reads DFQATT; CDR2 reads SNEGSKA (reference sequence). This CDR3 has 12 residues. V was cut by 4 bases and J by 2 bases, with 7 bases left in between. The CDR3 sequence is CSANPDTDTQYF. CDR3 nucleotides: TGCAGTGCTAACCCAGACACAGATACGCAGTATTTT.

This clonotype was counted many times. V and J are TRBV2 and TRBJ1-3; tentative D call: TRBD1 (5 bases). Germline CDR1 and CDR2: SNHLY and FYNNEI. The CDR3 is made up of 12 amino acids. CDR3 DNA: TGTGCGAGCGGGGGTACTGGAAACACCATATATTTT. Its protein product is CASGGTGNTIYF.

This clonotype was seen repeatedly, ten times or more. This chain joins TRBV25-1 and TRBJ1-2; D not certain. Trimming removed 2 bases at V and 3 bases at J, with 4 bases between. The CDR3 loop spans 12 amino acids. Germline values: CDR1 MGHDK, CDR2 SYGVNS. CDR3 DNA: TGTGCCAGCAGTGAACTCGACTATGGCTACACCTTC. Translation: CASSELDYGYTF.

This clonotype was picked up a small number of times. The rearrangement links TRBV5-1 to TRBJ1-2; D is undetermined. Germline V gives CDR1 SGHRS, CDR2 YFSETQ. The CDR3 length is 13 residues. Trimming shortened V by 3 bases and J by 0 bases, and 6 bases separated the two germline ends. The CDR3 region is CASSSQANYGYTF. The CDR3 DNA is TGCGCCAGCAGCTCTCAGGCTAACTATGGCTACACCTTC. Supplemented by reference TRBV5-1 and TRBJ1-2, the full variable domain reads KAGVTQTPRYLIKTRGQQVTLSCSPISGHRSVSWYQQTPGQGLQFLFEYFSETQRNKGNFPGRFSGRQFSNSRSEMNVSTLELGDSALYLCASSSQANYGYTFGSGTRLTVV.

This clonotype has at least ten counts. This chain links TRBV28 with TRBJ2-1; 12 nucleotides agree with TRBD2. Germline V CDR1 and CDR2: MDHEN, SYDVKM. The trim removed 5 bases at V and 7 bases at J, leaving 9 bases unmatched. The length of the CDR3 is 16 residues. The CDR3 region has the DNA TGTGCCAGCAGTCCGACTAGCGGGAGAGATCATAATGAGCAGTTCTTC. Its protein product is CASSPTSGRDHNEQFF. Supplemented by reference TRBV28 and TRBJ2-1, the full variable domain reads DVKVTQSSRYLVKRTGEKVFLECVQDMDHENMFWYRQDPGLGLRLIYFSYDVKMKEKGDIPEGYSVSREKKERFSLILESASTNQTSMYLCASSPTSGRDHNEQFFGPGTRLTVL.

This chain uses TRBV6-1 with TRBJ1-4; D remains unclear. Looked up from germline, CDR1 is MNHNS and CDR2 is SASEGT. Deletions cut 5 bases from V and 8 bases from J, with 12 bases between. CDR3 length: 13 amino acids. Here the CDR3 DNA reads TGTGCCAGCAGTAACAACGCAGGCGAAAAACTGTTTTTT. Translation: CASSNNAGEKLFF.

This clonotype was counted between two and nine times. V and J are TRBV6-2 or TRBV6-3 and TRBJ1-1; no reliable D call. The CDR3 covers 16 residues. V gave up 1 base and J gave up 5 bases, with 17 bases separating them. CDR1 and CDR2 (germline): MNHEY, SVGEGT. The CDR3 region has the DNA TGTGCCAGCAGTTACTTCTTTCATCCCTCTGGGACTGAAGCTTTCTTT. Encoded protein: CASSYFFHPSGTEAFF.

This clonotype was seen many times. The rearrangement joins TRBV5-1 to TRBJ2-3, with D uncertain. The germline CDR1 and CDR2 sequences are SGHRS and YFSETQ. The CDR3 has 13 amino acids. V lost 6 bases to trimming and J lost 4 bases, with 12 bases between them. The CDR3 DNA sequence: TGCGCCAGCACTACCCGGGTTTCAGATACGCAGTATTTT. Amino acids: CASTTRVSDTQYF.